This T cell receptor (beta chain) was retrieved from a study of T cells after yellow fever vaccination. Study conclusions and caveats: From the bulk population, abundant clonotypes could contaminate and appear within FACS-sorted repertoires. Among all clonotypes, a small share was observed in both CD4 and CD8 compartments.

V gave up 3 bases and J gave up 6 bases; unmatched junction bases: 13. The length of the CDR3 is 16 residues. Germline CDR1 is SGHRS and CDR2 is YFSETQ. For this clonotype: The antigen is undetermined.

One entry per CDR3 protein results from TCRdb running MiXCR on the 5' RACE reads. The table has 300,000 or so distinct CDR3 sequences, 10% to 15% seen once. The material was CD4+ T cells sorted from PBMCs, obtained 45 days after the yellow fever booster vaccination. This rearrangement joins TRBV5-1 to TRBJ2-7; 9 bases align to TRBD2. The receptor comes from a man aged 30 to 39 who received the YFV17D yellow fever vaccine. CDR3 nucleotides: TGCGCCAGCAGCTCTGACCGACTAGCGGTGTCTAGCGAGCAGTACTTC. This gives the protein CASSSDRLAVSSEQYF.